These T cell receptor beta chains were read from a single sample in a study of Ad26.COV2.S vaccination and SARS-CoV-2 variants. TCRdb keeps only in-frame clones here, not all; method: immunoSEQ multiplex PCR. The sample lists over 400,000 clones; about 92% were seen once. The material sequenced was peripheral blood, taken in a trial of Ad26.COV2.S vaccine versus placebo. Receptor source: a person aged 18-65 years who received the Ad26.COV2.S COVID-19 vaccine or a placebo. Both conserved end residues are part of each CDR3. A D gene is named only where the DNA matches it firmly. A row's size may be missing; if present it is once, few, many or a size class.

cdr3_nt: TGTGCCAGCAGTTACTCGCAGGGGCCCGATACGCAGTATTTT
cdr3_aa: CASSYSQGPDTQYF
clone_size: once
cdr3_length: 14
v_call: TRBV6-5
d_call: -
j_call: TRBJ2-3

cdr3_nt: TGTGCCAGCAGTTATAGACAGGGGGTTTATGAGCAGTTCTTC
cdr3_aa: CASSYRQGVYEQFF
clone_size: -
cdr3_length: 14
v_call: TRBV6-2/TRBV6-3
d_call: TRBD1
j_call: TRBJ2-1

cdr3_nt: TGTGCCTGGAGTGTATCGTGGGGAGACGGCTACACCTTC
cdr3_aa: CAWSVSWGDGYTF
clone_size: -
cdr3_length: 13
v_call: TRBV30
d_call: -
j_call: TRBJ1-2

cdr3_nt: TGTGCCAGTAGTATAGGTGGGAAGGGGTGGGGCAATCAGCCCCAGCATTTT
cdr3_aa: CASSIGGKGWGNQPQHF
clone_size: -
cdr3_length: 17
v_call: TRBV19
d_call: -
j_call: TRBJ1-5

cdr3_nt: TGTGCCAGCAGTTTATTCCTTCGGACAGGGAATGGCTACACCTTC
cdr3_aa: CASSLFLRTGNGYTF
clone_size: -
cdr3_length: 15
v_call: TRBV27
d_call: TRBD1
j_call: TRBJ1-2

cdr3_nt: TGTGCCAGTAGTATAGATCGAGGGCAGGGGTTCCAGCCCCAGCATTTT
cdr3_aa: CASSIDRGQGFQPQHF
clone_size: -
cdr3_length: 16
v_call: TRBV19
d_call: -
j_call: TRBJ1-5

cdr3_nt: TGTGCCAGCAGCCAGCAGTTTATTAATTCACCCCTCCACTTT
cdr3_aa: CASSQQFINSPLHF
clone_size: -
cdr3_length: 14
v_call: TRBV4-2
d_call: -
j_call: TRBJ1-6

cdr3_nt: TGTGCCAGCAGTGGGCGGGACGGATTCTTCACAGATACGCAGTATTTT
cdr3_aa: CASSGRDGFFTDTQYF
clone_size: -
cdr3_length: 16
v_call: TRBV6-1
d_call: -
j_call: TRBJ2-3

cdr3_nt: TGCGCCAGCAGCGGGACTAGCGTAATTGCTGATACGCAGTATTTT
cdr3_aa: CASSGTSVIADTQYF
clone_size: -
cdr3_length: 15
v_call: TRBV10-2
d_call: TRBD2
j_call: TRBJ2-3

cdr3_nt: TGTGCCAGCAGCGTAGGCAGCCAAGGGGGCTGGTATGGCTACACCTTC
cdr3_aa: CASSVGSQGGWYGYTF
clone_size: -
cdr3_length: 16
v_call: TRBV9
d_call: TRBD1
j_call: TRBJ1-2

cdr3_nt: TGCGCCAGCAGCTTGCGGGAAGCTAACTATGGCTACACCTTC
cdr3_aa: CASSLREANYGYTF
clone_size: -
cdr3_length: 14
v_call: TRBV5-1
d_call: -
j_call: TRBJ1-2

cdr3_nt: TGTGCCAGCAGTTACGCAGGGGGGAGCAATCAGCCCCAGCATTTT
cdr3_aa: CASSYAGGSNQPQHF
clone_size: -
cdr3_length: 15
v_call: TRBV6-2/TRBV6-3
d_call: TRBD1
j_call: TRBJ1-5

cdr3_nt: TGTGCCAGCAGTTACTCGGGGGGCGTGAACACTGAAGCTTTCTTT
cdr3_aa: CASSYSGGVNTEAFF
clone_size: -
cdr3_length: 15
v_call: TRBV6-5
d_call: -
j_call: TRBJ1-1

cdr3_nt: TGTGCCAGCAGCGCCAGGGTTGGCAATCAGCCCCAGCATTTT
cdr3_aa: CASSARVGNQPQHF
clone_size: -
cdr3_length: 14
v_call: TRBV7-2
d_call: -
j_call: TRBJ1-5

cdr3_nt: TGTGCCAGCACCCTGGTACAGGGAACTGAAGCTTTCTTT
cdr3_aa: CASTLVQGTEAFF
clone_size: once
cdr3_length: 13
v_call: TRBV27
d_call: -
j_call: TRBJ1-1

cdr3_nt: TGTGCCAGCAGCAAAGTGGTAAGGGCTCCACCGAACACCGGGGAGCTGTTTTTT
cdr3_aa: CASSKVVRAPPNTGELFF
clone_size: -
cdr3_length: 18
v_call: TRBV21-1
d_call: -
j_call: TRBJ2-2

cdr3_nt: TGCGCCAGCAGCCAAGGGCCCAGGGGACAGCCCCAGCATTTT
cdr3_aa: CASSQGPRGQPQHF
clone_size: -
cdr3_length: 14
v_call: TRBV4-3
d_call: -
j_call: TRBJ1-5

cdr3_nt: TGTGCCAGCAGCTTACCTTTGGAATATAATTCACCCCTCCACTTT
cdr3_aa: CASSLPLEYNSPLHF
clone_size: -
cdr3_length: 15
v_call: TRBV7-9
d_call: -
j_call: TRBJ1-6

cdr3_nt: TGTGCCAGCAGCCGCGACAGGGGTGGGCAGCCCCAGCATTTT
cdr3_aa: CASSRDRGGQPQHF
clone_size: -
cdr3_length: 14
v_call: TRBV5-6
d_call: TRBD1
j_call: TRBJ1-5

cdr3_nt: TGTGCCAGCAGCTTAGGCACCGGGGAGCTGTTTTTT
cdr3_aa: CASSLGTGELFF
clone_size: -
cdr3_length: 12
v_call: TRBV11-2
d_call: -
j_call: TRBJ2-2

cdr3_nt: TGCAGCGTTGCGCTGCTTGGGGGGGCCAGGGGTAATGAGCAGTTCTTC
cdr3_aa: CSVALLGGARGNEQFF
clone_size: -
cdr3_length: 16
v_call: TRBV29-1
d_call: -
j_call: TRBJ2-1

cdr3_nt: TGTGCCAGCTCACCAGTAGCGATGAGGAGCTCCTACGAGCAGTACTTC
cdr3_aa: CASSPVAMRSSYEQYF
clone_size: -
cdr3_length: 16
v_call: TRBV18
d_call: -
j_call: TRBJ2-7